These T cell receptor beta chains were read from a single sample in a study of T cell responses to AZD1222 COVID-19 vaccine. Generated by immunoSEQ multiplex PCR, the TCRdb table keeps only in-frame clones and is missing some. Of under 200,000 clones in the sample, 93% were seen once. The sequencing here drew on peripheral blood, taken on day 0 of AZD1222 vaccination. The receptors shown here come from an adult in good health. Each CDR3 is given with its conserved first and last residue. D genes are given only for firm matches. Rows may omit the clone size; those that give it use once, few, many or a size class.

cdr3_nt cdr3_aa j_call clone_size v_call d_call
TGTGCCAGCAGCGCGACGGGAGGCTATGGCTACACCTTC CASSATGGYGYTF TRBJ1-2 - TRBV7-9 -
TGTGCCAGCAGCGTAGGGGGAGAAGTCCCCTACGAGCAGTACTTC CASSVGGEVPYEQYF TRBJ2-7 - TRBV9 -
TGTGCCAGCAGTAGGTGGAACATTCAGTACTTC CASSRWNIQYF TRBJ2-4 - TRBV3-1/TRBV3-2 -
TGTGCCAGCAGTTTTTCAGAGACCCAGTACTTC CASSFSETQYF TRBJ2-5 - TRBV12-3/TRBV12-4 -
TGTGCCAGCAGTTACGGAGGGCAGAGCTCCTACGAGCAGTACTTC CASSYGGQSSYEQYF TRBJ2-7 few TRBV6-6 -
TGCGCCAGCCAAATTAAACTAGCGGGGGAAACGGAGACCCAGTACTTC CASQIKLAGETETQYF TRBJ2-5 - TRBV4-1 TRBD2
TGTGCCAGCAGCGAGCTGGGACTAGCGGGAGGGCCGGGCTCCTACAATGAGCAGTTCTTC CASSELGLAGGPGSYNEQFF TRBJ2-1 - TRBV9 TRBD2
TGTGCCAGTAGTATTGTAACTGGGGCTAACTATGGCTACACCTTC CASSIVTGANYGYTF TRBJ1-2 - TRBV19 -
TGCGCCAGCAGCGGACTAACGGGGGAGCTGTTTTTT CASSGLTGELFF TRBJ2-2 - TRBV4-1 -
TGTGCCAGCAGCAGGACAGGCTACGAGCAGTACTTC CASSRTGYEQYF TRBJ2-7 - TRBV5-5 TRBD1
TGTGCCAGCAGCTGGGGGACTAGCGGGGGAAATGAGCAGTTCTTC CASSWGTSGGNEQFF TRBJ2-1 - TRBV5-4 TRBD2
TGTGCCAGCAGCTTCGCTTTGATAGACCAGAACACTGAAGCTTTCTTT CASSFALIDQNTEAFF TRBJ1-1 few TRBV7-8 -
TGTGCCAGCAGCTTAGACGAACTAGCCATCTACAATGAGCAGTTCTTC CASSLDELAIYNEQFF TRBJ2-1 - TRBV11-1 -
TGTGCCAGTAGTAGGAGGACAGGGGGCGTTACGAACACCGGGGAGCTGTTTTTT CASSRRTGGVTNTGELFF TRBJ2-2 few TRBV19 TRBD1
TGTGCCAGCAGTGGGGGCGCTTTCAATCAGCCCCAGCATTTT CASSGGAFNQPQHF TRBJ1-5 - TRBV2 -
TGTGCCAGCAGCTTGGAGCTAAGGGGGAATGGCTACACCTTC CASSLELRGNGYTF TRBJ1-2 - TRBV5-6 -
TGTGCCAGCAGCCAACTCGAGCAAAAACTGTTTTTT CASSQLEQKLFF TRBJ1-4 - TRBV3-1/TRBV3-2 -
TGTGCCAGCAGTTCCTATTACAATGAGCAGTTCTTC CASSSYYNEQFF TRBJ2-1 - TRBV6-2/TRBV6-3 -
TGTGCCAGCAGCCCAATCGACAGGGCGGATGGCTACACCTTC CASSPIDRADGYTF TRBJ1-2 - TRBV6-6 TRBD1
TGTGCCTGGAGGCTACAGGGGAACACTGAAGCTTTCTTT CAWRLQGNTEAFF TRBJ1-1 - TRBV30 -
TGTGCCAGCAGCACGCAGTCGAATATAAACACCGGGGAGCTGTTTTTT CASSTQSNINTGELFF TRBJ2-2 - TRBV5-4 -
TGTGCTAGTGGTTTAAGACAGACGAACACTGAAGCTTTCTTT CASGLRQTNTEAFF TRBJ1-1 - TRBV12-5 -
TGTGCCAGTAGTCCACGGGGGGACACCCACTATTTCTCTGGAAACACCATATATTTT CASSPRGDTHYFSGNTIYF TRBJ1-3 - TRBV19 -
TGTGCCAGTAGTGCGAAACGGGACAGACCGGTAGATTTT CASSAKRDRPVDF TRBJ1-5 - TRBV19 TRBD1
TGTGCCATCAGTGAGTGGCCCCCCGGACAGGGAAGCACCGGGGAGCTGTTTTTT CAISEWPPGQGSTGELFF TRBJ2-2 - TRBV10-3 TRBD1
TGTGCCAGCAGCCTCGGGGGACTCCAGCATTTT CASSLGGLQHF TRBJ1-5 - TRBV2 -
TGCGCCAGCAGCTTGGGCTACAGGGTCACTGGAAACACCATATATTTT CASSLGYRVTGNTIYF TRBJ1-3 once TRBV5-1 -
TGTGCCAGCAGCTTAGCCCGGACTAGCGGGGGCCTATACAATGAGCAGTTCTTC CASSLARTSGGLYNEQFF TRBJ2-1 - TRBV11-2 TRBD2
TGTGCCAGTAGTATAACCGGGATCGATGAAAAACTGTTTTTT CASSITGIDEKLFF TRBJ1-4 - TRBV19 -
TGTGCCAGCAGCTTGGGGTGGGGGGCAGGCACTGAAGCTTTCTTT CASSLGWGAGTEAFF TRBJ1-1 - TRBV5-4 -
TGTGCCAGCAGCTTAGGACCCAGTGAAGCTTTCTTT CASSLGPSEAFF TRBJ1-1 - TRBV11-2 -
TGTGCCAGCTCACCACTCAGTTTCCGGACAGCCTACAATGAGCAGTTCTTC CASSPLSFRTAYNEQFF TRBJ2-1 - TRBV18 -
TGCAGCGTTCCTTCAGCCGGGACAGGGAATGAAAAACTGTTTTTT CSVPSAGTGNEKLFF TRBJ1-4 - TRBV29-1 TRBD1
TGTGCCAGTAGTATAAACACAGCCAATAGATATGGCTACACCTTC CASSINTANRYGYTF TRBJ1-2 - TRBV19 -
TGTGCCAGCAGCTTGGGGTCGGGGGTCAATCAGCCCCAGCATTTT CASSLGSGVNQPQHF TRBJ1-5 - TRBV5-8 -
TGTGCTAGTGGTTTGGTTCCGAGGCATGGCTACACCTTC CASGLVPRHGYTF TRBJ1-2 - TRBV12-5 -
TGTGCCAGCAGAAACCGTCCGGGACACGCTTTCTTT CASRNRPGHAFF TRBJ1-1 - TRBV3-1/TRBV3-2 -
TGCGCCAGCAGTGAGTACAGGGAGGGTCAGCCCCAGCATTTT CASSEYREGQPQHF TRBJ1-5 - TRBV10-2 -
TGTGCCAGCAGATACAGCGGGTCTACAATCCAGAGCTCCTACAATGAGCAGTTCTTC CASRYSGSTIQSSYNEQFF TRBJ2-1 - TRBV2 -
TGTGCCAGCTCACCACCTTGGACAGGGGGCGACGGTGAAAAACTGTTTTTT CASSPPWTGGDGEKLFF TRBJ1-4 - TRBV18 TRBD1
TGTGCCACCAGTGATGTCGAACAGGGAGATACGCAGTATTTT CATSDVEQGDTQYF TRBJ2-3 - TRBV24-1 -
TGCAGCGTTGAGCGGGGACAGGGGGTCGGGGAGCAGTTCTTC CSVERGQGVGEQFF TRBJ2-1 few TRBV29-1 TRBD1
TGCGCCAGCAGCTTGGAGCGGGCGGCATCGAACACTGAAGCTTTCTTT CASSLERAASNTEAFF TRBJ1-1 - TRBV5-1 -
TGTGCCAGCAGACAGGCAGTACTATCCTACGAGCAGTACTTC CASRQAVLSYEQYF TRBJ2-7 once TRBV27 -
TGTGCCAGCAGCTTTAATTGGGGGGTGAGAGAGACCCAGTACTTC CASSFNWGVRETQYF TRBJ2-5 - TRBV5-4 -
TGTGCCATCAGTGAGGCGGGGGGTCACGGAGATACGCAGTATTTT CAISEAGGHGDTQYF TRBJ2-3 - TRBV10-3 TRBD2
TGTGCCAGCAACCAGCTAATAAATTCACCCCTCCACTTT CASNQLINSPLHF TRBJ1-6 - TRBV5-6 -
TGCGCCAGCAGCGCTTGGACTAGCGGGATGGGCACAGATACGCAGTATTTT CASSAWTSGMGTDTQYF TRBJ2-3 once TRBV5-1 TRBD2
TGTGCCAGCAGTGAAGTAAGCGGGAGGGCCCGAGATACGCAGTATTTT CASSEVSGRARDTQYF TRBJ2-3 - TRBV6-1 TRBD2
TGCGCCAGCAGCTTGATGGGACAGGGGGCTCCTTGGGAGCAGTACTTC CASSLMGQGAPWEQYF TRBJ2-7 - TRBV5-1 TRBD1
TGTGCCAGCAGTCGTCGGACAAAAGTGGCACCCCTCCACTTT CASSRRTKVAPLHF TRBJ1-6 - TRBV27 -
TGCGCCAGCAGCCCGTCTCTAGCGGGGGCCTACAATGAGCAGTTCTTC CASSPSLAGAYNEQFF TRBJ2-1 once TRBV4-1 TRBD2